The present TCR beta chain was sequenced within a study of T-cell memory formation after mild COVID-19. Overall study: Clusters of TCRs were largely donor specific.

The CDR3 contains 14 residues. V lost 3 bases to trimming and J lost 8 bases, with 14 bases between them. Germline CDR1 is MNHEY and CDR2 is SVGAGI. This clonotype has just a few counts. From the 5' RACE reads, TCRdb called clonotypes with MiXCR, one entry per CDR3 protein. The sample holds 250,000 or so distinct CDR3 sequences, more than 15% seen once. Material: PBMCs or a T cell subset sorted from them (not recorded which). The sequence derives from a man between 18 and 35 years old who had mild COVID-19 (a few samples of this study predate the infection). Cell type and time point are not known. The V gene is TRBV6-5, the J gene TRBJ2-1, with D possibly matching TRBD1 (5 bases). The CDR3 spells CASSYINRKDEQFF. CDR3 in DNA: TGTGCCAGCAGTTATATCAACAGGAAAGATGAGCAGTTCTTC.